This passage covers 30 T cell receptor beta chains from one sample sequenced in a study of cytomegalovirus exposure and HLA in healthy donors. Amplification used 60 Vbeta primers and 13 Jbeta primers. The protocol was immunoSEQ multiplex PCR, while the TCRdb copy is restricted to in-frame clones and leaves out a portion. The sample carries about 120,000 clones, 77% recorded once. Sequenced: PBMCs. The receptors stem from a man aged 35-49 years in good health and CMV-seropositive.

This clone occurred a few times. The chain combines TRBV19 with TRBJ2-1; 8 bases are a match to TRBD2. Germline CDR1 reads LNHDA; CDR2 reads SQIVND (reference sequence). V lost 5 bases to trimming and J lost 0 bases; unmatched junction nucleotides: 3. The CDR3 totals 15 residues. The CDR3 here is CASSLAGNSYNEQFF. The CDR3 region has the DNA TGTGCCAGTAGTTTAGCGGGGAACTCCTACAATGAGCAGTTCTTC.

The V call is TRBV7-2, the J call TRBJ2-1, with a tentative D call TRBD1 (7 bases). The CDR3 sequence is 15 residues long. Germline V gives CDR1 SGHTA, CDR2 FQGNSA. V was shortened by 3 bases and J by 2 bases, with 11 bases between the two germline ends. CDR3 DNA sequence: TGTGCCAGCAGCTTGGAGGGGGCCACCTACAATGAGCAGTTCTTC. Protein sequence: CASSLEGATYNEQFF.

J is TRBJ2-1 and V is TRBV19, with TRBD1 identical over 7 bases. Germline trimming cut 3 bases from V and 9 bases from J; bases unmatched to any gene: 11. Germline CDR1 LNHDA, CDR2 SQIVND (reference sequence). The CDR3 is 15 amino acids. Here the CDR3 reads CASSIPSDRVGEQFF. The DNA of the CDR3 is TGTGCCAGTAGTATCCCATCCGACAGGGTAGGTGAGCAGTTCTTC.

The chain recombines TRBV28 with TRBJ2-7; D may be TRBD1 (6 bases). This CDR3 spans 17 amino acids. Germline CDR1 MDHEN, CDR2 SYDVKM. V lost 6 bases and J 2 bases, leaving 23 bases between the germline ends. CDR3 bases: TGTGCCAGCAGCCCTACCCATACAGGGCCCTATGCCTACGAGCAGTACTTC. Amino acids: CASSPTHTGPYAYEQYF.

This clone was picked up one time. This rearrangement joins TRBV7-2 to TRBJ1-3, with no clear D. With 5 bases removed from V and 3 bases from J, the gap between germline ends came to 8 bases. The CDR3 contains 13 residues. The germline CDR1 and CDR2 sequences are SGHTA and FQGNSA. The CDR3 region is CASSTYNGNTIYF. CDR3 nucleotide sequence: TGTGCCAGCAGCACCTATAATGGAAACACCATATATTTT. The complete variable domain, with remaining parts taken from reference TRBV7-2 and TRBJ1-3, reads GAGVSQSPSNKVTEKGKDVELRCDPISGHTALYWYRQSLGQGLEFLIYFQGNSAPDKSGLPSDRFSAERTGGSVSTLTIQRTQQEDSAVYLCASSTYNGNTIYFGEGSWLTVV.

This chain connects TRBV7-2 to TRBJ2-2, with a weak D call TRBD2 (6 bases). From germline, CDR1 is SGHTA and CDR2 FQGNSA. Trimming removed 5 bases from V and 5 bases from J, with 12 bases in between. The CDR3 runs to 14 residues. The CDR3 DNA sequence: TGTGCCAGCAGCCAAGGGCGGGGAACCGGGGAGCTGTTTTTT. It codes for CASSQGRGTGELFF.

The chain links TRBV7-3 to TRBJ2-3; 8 positions agree with TRBD1. The CDR3 runs 15 residues. Unmatched junction bases numbered 2, after V lost 3 bases and J lost 0 bases. The germline CDR1 and CDR2 sequences are SGHTA and FQGTGA. The CDR3 loop is CASSFNRGSTDTQYF. CDR3 in DNA: TGTGCCAGCAGCTTTAACAGGGGGAGCACAGATACGCAGTATTTT. The whole variable domain, filled in from reference TRBV7-3 and TRBJ2-3, reads GAGVSQTPSNKVTEKGKYVELRCDPISGHTALYWYRQSLGQGPEFLIYFQGTGAADDSGLPNDRFFAVRPEGSVSTLKIQRTERGDSAVYLCASSFNRGSTDTQYFGPGTRLTVL.

The chain combines TRBV5-1 with TRBJ2-7; D unresolved. Germline-derived CDR1 and CDR2 are SGHRS and YFSETQ. Trimming left V 2 bases short and J 0 bases short, with 9 bases between. This CDR3 contains 14 residues. CDR3: CASSFRDTSYEQYF. The CDR3, as DNA: TGCGCCAGCAGCTTTCGCGACACCTCCTACGAGCAGTACTTC.

The genes are TRBV10-3 and TRBJ2-1; D gene uncertain. The V gene's germline CDR1 is ENHRY and CDR2 SYGVKD. V was cut by 6 bases and J by 9 bases, with 15 bases left in between. CDR3 size: 13 residues. CDR3 loop: CAISLSPGGEQFF. The DNA of the CDR3 is TGTGCCATCAGCCTCTCCCCCGGCGGTGAGCAGTTCTTC.

This clone showed up just once. V is TRBV5-1 and J is TRBJ2-7, with D maybe TRBD2 (5 bases). Trimming shortened V by 1 base and J by 0 bases, and 11 bases separated the two germline ends. Germline V gene data show CDR1 as SGHRS and CDR2 as YFSETQ. The CDR3 has 15 amino acids. CDR3 region: CASSLMPGNSYEQYF. DNA of the CDR3: TGCGCCAGCAGCTTGATGCCCGGGAACTCCTACGAGCAGTACTTC.

The chain links TRBV5-1 to TRBJ2-2, with TRBD1 as a possible D gene (5 bases). Trimming took 0 bases from V and 0 from J, leaving 9 bases between them. The CDR3 length is 16 residues. Germline V gene sequence: CDR1 SGHRS, CDR2 YFSETQ. In DNA, the CDR3 is TGCGCCAGCAGCTTGGTGGCAGGGCCGAACACCGGGGAGCTGTTTTTT. Residues: CASSLVAGPNTGELFF.

This clone was picked up a small number of times. The rearrangement links TRBV7-9 to TRBJ1-1; D is unresolved. The V end was cut by 5 bases, the J end by 10 bases, with 14 bases between. Germline-derived CDR1 and CDR2 are SEHNR and FQNEAQ (reference sequence). The CDR3 sequence is 12 residues long. CDR3 residues: CASSLIPGVAFF. Written as DNA, the CDR3 is TGTGCCAGCAGCCTAATCCCCGGTGTAGCTTTCTTT. Together with reference TRBV7-9 and TRBJ1-1, the CDR3 gives the full variable domain: DTGVSQNPRHKITKRGQNVTFRCDPISEHNRLYWYRQTLGQGPEFLTYFQNEAQLEKSRLLSDRFSAERPKGSFSTLEIQRTEQGDSAMYLCASSLIPGVAFFGQGTRLTVV.

The rearrangement uses TRBV11-2 and TRBJ1-2; D gene uncertain. CDR3 length: 13 residues. Trimming took off 5 bases at V and 7 bases at J, with 14 bases between the two ends. Germline CDR1 is SGHAT and CDR2 is FQNNGV. Written as DNA, the CDR3 is TGTGCCAGCAGCGGGAGATTAGACGGTGGCTACACCTTC. This gives the protein CASSGRLDGGYTF.

The chain joins TRBV25-1 to TRBJ2-1; 10 bases agree with TRBD1. V lost 4 bases and J lost 3; bases outside the gene matches: 3. In germline, CDR1 is MGHDK, CDR2 SYGVNS. The CDR3 spans 15 residues. The CDR3 DNA sequence: TGTGCCAGCAGTGGCCGGGACAGGGGCTACAATGAGCAGTTCTTC. Translating gives CASSGRDRGYNEQFF.

The J gene is TRBJ2-7, the V gene TRBV11-2, with TRBD1 matching 9 bases. Germline-derived CDR1 and CDR2 are SGHAT and FQNNGV. Unmatched junction bases numbered 6, after V lost 5 bases and J lost 7 bases. The CDR3 length is 13 residues. The CDR3 DNA is TGTGCCAGCAGCCGGGACAGGGATATGGAGCAGTACTTC. It yields the protein CASSRDRDMEQYF.

V is TRBV27 and J is TRBJ2-7; 8 bases align to TRBD2. CDR1 and CDR2 from the germline V gene are MNHEY and SMNVEV (reference sequence). J gave up 3 bases and V 10 bases, and 14 bases lay outside the gene matches. The CDR3 covers 15 residues. The CDR3: CAIPLAKRENYEQYF. DNA for the CDR3: TGTGCCATCCCATTGGCGAAGCGGGAGAACTACGAGCAGTACTTC.

The rearrangement uses TRBV7-2 and TRBJ2-5, with TRBD1 matching over 12 bases. J gave up 4 bases and V 0 bases, and 15 bases lay outside the gene matches. Germline loops: CDR1 SGHTA, CDR2 FQGNSA. The CDR3 totals 20 residues. CDR3 coding DNA: TGTGCCAGCAGCTTAGCGCGAGGGGGACAGGGGGCGACGAAACGAGAGACCCAGTACTTC. Its protein product is CASSLARGGQGATKRETQYF. Full variable domain (rest looked up from reference TRBV7-2 and TRBJ2-5): GAGVSQSPSNKVTEKGKDVELRCDPISGHTALYWYRQSLGQGLEFLIYFQGNSAPDKSGLPSDRFSAERTGGSVSTLTIQRTQQEDSAVYLCASSLARGGQGATKRETQYFGPGTRLLVL.

The rearrangement uses TRBV5-1 and TRBJ2-7; 10 bases map to TRBD1. Per the germline V gene, CDR1 is SGHRS and CDR2 is YFSETQ. The length of the CDR3 is 15 residues. J was trimmed by 3 bases and V by 3 bases; bases with no gene match: 6. The CDR3 DNA reads TGCGCCAGCAGCTCTAGACAGGGGGCCGACTACGAGCAGTACTTC. This gives the protein CASSSRQGADYEQYF. Full variable domain (rest looked up from reference TRBV5-1 and TRBJ2-7): KAGVTQTPRYLIKTRGQQVTLSCSPISGHRSVSWYQQTPGQGLQFLFEYFSETQRNKGNFPGRFSGRQFSNSRSEMNVSTLELGDSALYLCASSSRQGADYEQYFGPGTRLTVT.

This rearrangement joins TRBV2 to TRBJ1-1, with 8 positions matching TRBD1. After removal of 7 bases from V and 4 bases from J, the junction contained 5 bases not matched to a gene. This CDR3 spans 13 amino acids. Looked up from germline, CDR1 is SNHLY and CDR2 is FYNNEI. The CDR3 protein is CASTWTGTTEAFF. The CDR3 nucleotides read TGTGCCAGCACTTGGACAGGGACCACTGAAGCTTTCTTT.

The genes are TRBV5-4 and TRBJ2-3; 8 bases match TRBD2. CDR3 length: 15 amino acids. The trim removed 5 bases at V and 4 bases at J, leaving 9 bases unmatched. Germline CDR1 SGHNT, CDR2 YYREEE (reference sequence). This chain's CDR3 is CASRAPIAGSDTQYF. DNA of the CDR3: TGTGCCAGCAGGGCCCCTATAGCGGGGTCAGATACGCAGTATTTT.

The chain links TRBV5-8 to TRBJ1-5; TRBD1 matches 12 bases. CDR1 is SGHTS and CDR2 is YDEGEE in the germline V gene. Trimming removed 2 bases from V and 6 bases from J; junction bases left unmatched: 3. The CDR3 has 15 residues. Here the CDR3 reads CASSFGTGGFQPQHF. The CDR3 DNA reads TGTGCCAGCAGCTTCGGGACAGGGGGCTTTCAGCCCCAGCATTTT.

This clone was found a few times. V gene TRBV4-3 combines with J gene TRBJ2-1, with D perhaps TRBD2 (6 bases). Trimming cost V 3 bases and J 0 bases, with 12 bases left between them. This CDR3 comprises 16 residues. Germline V lookup: CDR1 LGHNA, CDR2 YSLEER. The CDR3 nucleotides read TGCGCCAGCAGCCACCGTAGCGGAAGCTCCTACAATGAGCAGTTCTTC. This translates into CASSHRSGSSYNEQFF.

The table lists this clone with a few counts. The rearrangement links TRBV7-9 to TRBJ2-5; the D gene is possibly TRBD1 (5 bases). The CDR3 covers 16 residues. CDR1 and CDR2 (germline): SEHNR, FQNEAQ (reference sequence). The ends were cut back, 7 bases at V and 3 bases at J, with 21 bases in the middle. CDR3 nucleotides: TGTGCCAGCACCCTGGTCAGGGTTCCGAGCGAAGAGACCCAGTACTTC. Translation gives CASTLVRVPSEETQYF.

A remark on this clone: The junction differs from germline at one of its ends, possibly a read error. The chain is built from TRBV7-7 and TRBJ2-1, with TRBD1 matching over 8 bases. Germline CDR1 reads SSHAT; CDR2 reads FNYEAQ (reference sequence). The CDR3 sequence is 14 residues long. The CDR3 protein is CASSFGTGGNEQFF. For the CDR3, the DNA is TGTGCTAGCAGCTTCGGTACAGGGGGCAATGAGCAGTTCTTC. Combining the CDR3 with reference TRBV7-7 and TRBJ2-1 gives the whole variable domain GAGVSQSPRYKVTKRGQDVTLRCDPISSHATLYWYQQALGQGPEFLTYFNYEAQPDKSGLPSDRFSAERPEGSISTLTIQRTEQRDSAMYRCASSFGTGGNEQFFGPGTRLTVL.

The chain combines TRBV19 with TRBJ2-6; 7 nucleotides align to TRBD1. With 5 bases clipped from V and 0 bases from J, the junction kept 13 bases outside the gene matches. Germline V gives CDR1 LNHDA, CDR2 SQIVND (reference sequence). This CDR3 contains 19 residues. CDR3 amino acids: CASSPGQVHSNSGANVLTF. The CDR3 DNA is TGTGCCAGTAGTCCCGGACAGGTTCACTCTAACTCTGGGGCCAACGTCCTGACTTTC. Looking up the rest from reference TRBV19 and TRBJ2-6 gives the full variable domain: DGGITQSPKYLFRKEGQNVTLSCEQNLNHDAMYWYRQDPGQGLRLIYYSQIVNDFQKGDIAEGYSVSREKKESFPLTVTSAQKNPTAFYLCASSPGQVHSNSGANVLTFGAGSRLTVL.

This chain links TRBV4-1 with TRBJ2-2; 8 bases are a match to TRBD1. Germline V gives CDR1 MGHRA, CDR2 YSYEKL. V lost 6 bases to trimming and J lost 3 bases; unmatched junction nucleotides: 3. CDR3 length equals 14 residues. CDR3 nucleotides: TGCGCCAGCAGGAAACAGGGGGACACCGGGGAGCTGTTTTTT. Translation: CASRKQGDTGELFF.

J is TRBJ2-7 and V is TRBV7-3; 7 bases map to TRBD1. The germline V gene has CDR1 SGHTA and CDR2 FQGTGA. There are 15 residues in the CDR3. J was trimmed by 5 bases and V by 5 bases; bases with no gene match: 12. CDR3 bases: TGTGCCAGCAGCGCTGACAGGGCGACCTTTGACGAGCAGTACTTC. Amino acids: CASSADRATFDEQYF.

V usage is TRBV4-2 and J usage is TRBJ2-3; 7 nucleotides line up with TRBD2. V lost 3 bases and J lost 2; bases outside the gene matches: 8. Germline-derived CDR1 and CDR2 are LGHNA and YNFKEQ. The CDR3 sequence is 16 residues long. Here the CDR3 reads CASSQYSGDHTDTQYF. CDR3 bases: TGTGCCAGCAGCCAGTACAGCGGGGACCACACAGATACGCAGTATTTT.

This chain connects TRBV25-1 to TRBJ2-7; the match to TRBD2 covers 8 bases. The junction had 7 bases not matched to a gene; V was cut back by 3 bases and J by 3 bases. The CDR3 has 15 amino acids. From germline, CDR1 is MGHDK and CDR2 SYGVNS. CDR3 nucleotides: TGTGCCAGCAGTGATCAGCGGGGGATATACTACGAGCAGTACTTC. It encodes CASSDQRGIYYEQYF.

The rearrangement links TRBV7-3 to TRBJ2-1, with 11 bases that match TRBD2. This CDR3 region has 15 residues. Germline V gives CDR1 SGHTA, CDR2 FQGTGA. The V gene end was trimmed by 5 bases and the J gene end by 5 bases; junction bases not matched to a gene: 5. The CDR3 coding sequence is TGTGCCAGCAGCGCCACTAGCGGGGGTCACAATGAGCAGTTCTTC. The encoded protein is CASSATSGGHNEQFF.